This passage covers 21 T cell receptor beta chains from one sample sequenced in a study of blood T cell repertoires in COVID-19. Method: immunoSEQ multiplex PCR; TCRdb's copy keeps in-frame clones and lacks some. This table holds approximately 50,000 clones, around 80% found once. Material: peripheral blood. The receptors stem from a human donor in a cohort sampled during active COVID-19.

The V call is TRBV11-3, the J call TRBJ2-1; D is ambiguous. Germline CDR1 and CDR2: SGHNT and YENEEA. V dropped 5 bases and J dropped 0 bases, with 8 bases sitting between them. This CDR3 spans 14 amino acids. CDR3: CASSLGGSYNEQFF. CDR3 coding DNA: TGTGCCAGCAGCCTCGGCGGCTCCTACAATGAGCAGTTCTTC.

CDR3 residues: CASSFPGSTDTQYF. CDR3 bases: TGCGCCAGCAGCTTCCCGGGAAGCACAGATACGCAGTATTTT. The gene calls are TRBV5-1 and TRBJ2-3; a possible D gene is TRBD2 (5 bases). V was trimmed by 2 bases and J by 0 bases, leaving 7 bases between them. This CDR3 is 14 amino acids long. The germline gives CDR1 SGHRS, CDR2 YFSETQ.

In this sample, this clone turned up a few times. This chain joins TRBV5-8 and TRBJ2-3; D is unclear. This CDR3 contains 14 residues. CDR1 and CDR2 from the germline V gene are SGHTS and YDEGEE. V dropped 1 base and J dropped 1 base, with 7 bases sitting between them. The CDR3 nucleotides are TGTGCCAGCAGCTTGTTGTCCGGCACAGATACGCAGTATTTT. Protein: CASSLLSGTDTQYF.

CDR3: CASSGTGSGANVLTF. The CDR3 DNA reads as TGCGCCAGCAGCGGGACAGGGTCTGGGGCCAACGTCCTGACTTTC. The rearrangement links TRBV5-1 to TRBJ2-6, with TRBD1 identical over 9 bases. The J segment lost 1 base and the V segment lost 4 bases, leaving 0 bases of the junction unmatched. The CDR3 runs to 15 residues. Germline CDR1 reads SGHRS; CDR2 reads YFSETQ.

The chain is built from TRBV21-1 and TRBJ1-2; no check of the table's D call, TRBD1, against the DNA was made. TRBV21-1 is listed as a pseudogene. This CDR3 has 14 amino acids. The CDR3: CASSKGRGPRGYTF. The CDR3 DNA is TGTGCCAGCAGCAAAGGGAGGGGGCCTCGTGGCTACACCTTC.

The gene calls are TRBV2 and TRBJ2-2; D gene uncertain. V was clipped by 4 bases and J by 5 bases, with 8 bases between them. Germline CDR1 reads SNHLY; CDR2 reads FYNNEI. CDR3 length: 13 amino acids. In nucleotides, the CDR3 is TGTGCCAGCAGTGTTACTACGACCGGGGAGCTGTTTTTT. Translation gives CASSVTTTGELFF.

This clone was recorded once. As DNA, the CDR3 is TGTGCCAGTAGTTTCGGGTTCGAGCAGTTCTTC. Protein product: CASSFGFEQFF. V is TRBV19 and J is TRBJ2-1; no clear D gene. This CDR3 has 11 amino acids. Trimming cost V 5 bases and J 10 bases, with 9 bases left between them. Germline V gene data show CDR1 as LNHDA and CDR2 as SQIVND (reference sequence). Complete variable domain (other parts from reference TRBV19 and TRBJ2-1): DGGITQSPKYLFRKEGQNVTLSCEQNLNHDAMYWYRQDPGQGLRLIYYSQIVNDFQKGDIAEGYSVSREKKESFPLTVTSAQKNPTAFYLCASSFGFEQFFGPGTRLTVL.

CDR3 region: CSASVTSHEQYF. The DNA for the CDR3 is TGCAGTGCTAGTGTGACTAGTCACGAGCAGTACTTC. J is TRBJ2-7 and V is TRBV20-1; weak D call: TRBD2 (6 bases). CDR3 size: 12 residues. Germline loops: CDR1 DFQATT, CDR2 SNEGSKA (reference sequence). V was pared by 3 bases and J by 5 bases, with 11 bases between.

The chain combines TRBV5-1 with TRBJ2-2; TRBD1 matches at 7 bases. The junction had 5 bases not matched to a gene; V was cut back by 0 bases and J by 6 bases. The CDR3 runs to 15 residues. From germline, CDR1 is SGHRS and CDR2 YFSETQ. The CDR3 reads CASSLVQGTAGELFF. CDR3 sequence (DNA): TGCGCCAGCAGCTTGGTGCAAGGGACAGCCGGGGAGCTGTTTTTT.

V usage is TRBV7-2 and J usage is TRBJ1-3, with 9 bases fitting TRBD1. V lost 3 bases to trimming and J lost 6 bases; unmatched junction nucleotides: 12. The CDR3 covers 17 residues. CDR1 and CDR2 from the germline V gene are SGHTA and FQGNSA. CDR3 sequence (DNA): TGTGCCAGCAGCTTCTCCGGGACAGGGAGTTTCTTAAACACCATATATTTT. The encoded protein is CASSFSGTGSFLNTIYF.

The chain couples TRBV5-6 to TRBJ1-2, with D possibly TRBD1 on 6 matching bases. V was cut by 3 bases and J by 4 bases, with 13 bases left in between. Germline lookup yields CDR1 SGHDT and CDR2 YYEEEE. The CDR3 sequence is 14 residues long. The DNA of the CDR3 is TGTGCCAGCAGCTCCGGACAGATCTCCTATGGCTACACCTTC. It encodes CASSSGQISYGYTF. Based on the CDR3 plus reference TRBV5-6 and TRBJ1-2, the full variable domain is DAGVTQSPTHLIKTRGQQVTLRCSPKSGHDTVSWYQQALGQGPQFIFQYYEEEERQRGNFPDRFSGHQFPNYSSELNVNALLLGDSALYLCASSSGQISYGYTFGSGTRLTVV.

The genes are TRBV15 and TRBJ2-3, with 8 bases that match TRBD1. Germline CDR1 reads LNHNV; CDR2 reads YYDKDF (reference sequence). The CDR3 has 20 residues. Trimming removed 4 bases from V and 0 bases from J; junction bases left unmatched: 18. The CDR3 bases are TGTGCCACCAGCATAGGACAGGGAGATACCCTACACGCTAGCACAGATACGCAGTATTTT. As protein: CATSIGQGDTLHASTDTQYF.

This clone was counted a few times. The chain carries TRBV4-1 and TRBJ2-1, with 16 bases matching TRBD2. Trimming at V came to 4 bases and at J to 9 bases, leaving 12 bases not matched to a gene. In germline, CDR1 is MGHRA, CDR2 YSYEKL. The CDR3 loop spans 18 amino acids. This CDR3 reads CASSPKGLAGGRGGEQFF. CDR3 coding DNA: TGCGCCAGCAGCCCGAAGGGACTAGCGGGGGGGCGAGGGGGTGAGCAGTTCTTC.

This chain connects TRBV15 to TRBJ1-1, with D perhaps matching TRBD1 (5 bases). V was shortened by 3 bases and J by 3 bases, with 8 bases between the two germline ends. Germline CDR1 reads LNHNV; CDR2 reads YYDKDF (reference sequence). This CDR3 has 13 amino acids. The DNA of the CDR3 is TGTGCCACCAGCAGTGGCAGGGACACTGAAGCTTTCTTT. Its protein product is CATSSGRDTEAFF. The complete variable domain, with remaining parts taken from reference TRBV15 and TRBJ1-1, reads DAMVIQNPRYQVTQFGKPVTLSCSQTLNHNVMYWYQQKSSQAPKLLFHYYDKDFNNEADTPDNFQSRRPNTSFCFLDIRSPGLGDTAMYLCATSSGRDTEAFFGQGTRLTVV.

V gene TRBV5-1 combines with J gene TRBJ2-3; maybe TRBD2 (6 bases). The CDR3 extends over 15 amino acids. Germline CDR1 and CDR2: SGHRS and YFSETQ. Between the trimmed V and J ends, which lost 3 bases and 2 bases, there was a span of 13 bases. CDR3 DNA: TGCGCCAGCAGCTCCTCTAGCGCATCCACAGATACGCAGTATTTT. Amino acid sequence: CASSSSSASTDTQYF.

The genes are TRBV5-6 and TRBJ2-1, with a weak D call TRBD1 (6 bases). The CDR3 spans 15 residues. CDR1 is SGHDT, CDR2 YYEEEE, per germline. V was cut by 4 bases and J by 4 bases, with 15 bases left in between. In nucleotides, the CDR3 is TGTGCCAGCAGCCGCCCGTTGGGGGCGTACAATGAGCAGTTCTTC. Translated: CASSRPLGAYNEQFF.

The chain uses TRBV19 and TRBJ1-1; 8 nucleotides agree with TRBD1. This CDR3 is built from 14 residues. V was clipped by 3 bases and J by 1 base; unmatched bases: 1. Germline CDR1 and CDR2: LNHDA and SQIVND (reference sequence). CDR3 amino acids: CASSIGTGNTEAFF. CDR3 DNA: TGTGCCAGTAGTATCGGGACAGGGAACACTGAAGCTTTCTTT. The variable domain in full, completed from reference TRBV19 and TRBJ1-1, reads DGGITQSPKYLFRKEGQNVTLSCEQNLNHDAMYWYRQDPGQGLRLIYYSQIVNDFQKGDIAEGYSVSREKKESFPLTVTSAQKNPTAFYLCASSIGTGNTEAFFGQGTRLTVV.

J is TRBJ2-3 and V is TRBV15; perhaps TRBD2 as D (7 bases). The CDR3 totals 17 residues. V dropped 0 bases and J dropped 5 bases, with 18 bases sitting between them. Looked up from germline, CDR1 is LNHNV and CDR2 is YYDKDF (reference sequence). CDR3 residues: CATSRDLGGGSVDTQYF. Here the CDR3 DNA reads TGTGCCACCAGCAGAGATCTTGGGGGGGGCTCCGTAGATACGCAGTATTTT.

The chain is built from TRBV7-9 and TRBJ1-1; the match to TRBD1 covers 7 bases. The CDR3 totals 16 residues. Germline lookup yields CDR1 SEHNR and CDR2 FQNEAQ (reference sequence). V was clipped by 6 bases and J by 4 bases; unmatched bases: 14. CDR3 coding DNA: TGTGCCAGCAGTTGGGGACAGCCAGGCACGGGCACTGAAGCTTTCTTT. Translated: CASSWGQPGTGTEAFF.

This rearrangement joins TRBV6-2 or TRBV6-3 to TRBJ2-2, with 11 bases fitting TRBD1. This CDR3 is 16 amino acids long. V was clipped by 5 bases and J by 2 bases; unmatched bases: 4. Germline loops: CDR1 MNHEY, CDR2 SVGEGT. In nucleotides, the CDR3 is TGTGCCAGCAGTCCCTGGACAGGGGGCAACACCGGGGAGCTGTTTTTT. Residues: CASSPWTGGNTGELFF.

The CDR3 coding sequence is TGTGCCAGTCAAAGGGGAAGCTATGGCTACACCTTC. Encoded protein: CASQRGSYGYTF. The chain uses TRBV12-3 or TRBV12-4 and TRBJ1-2, with TRBD1 as a possible D gene (5 bases). The V end lost 9 bases, the J end lost 4 bases, and 12 bases lay between the germline ends. This CDR3 contains 12 residues.